A selection of T cell receptor beta chains follows, all from one sample in a study of blood T cell repertoires in COVID-19. Sequencing used immunoSEQ multiplex PCR; TCRdb keeps in-frame clones, though not all of them. The sample records around 13,000 clones, about 83% being singletons. Sequenced material: peripheral blood. These receptors were collected from a woman aged 55-75 years with acute or convalescent COVID-19. The CDR3 runs from the conserved cysteine through the conserved F or W. The D gene is left open where the match is weak. Some rows have no size entry. The others give once, few or many, or a class for an expanded clone.

V gene,clone size,J gene,D gene,CDR3 DNA,CDR3 protein
TRBV27,NA,TRBJ1-6,TRBD1,TGTGCCAGCAGTGACAGGGGAGGGAATTCACCCCTCCACTTT,CASSDRGGNSPLHF
TRBV4-1,NA,TRBJ2-7,TRBD2,TGCGCCAGCAGCCAAGGGACTAGCTATTACGAGCAGTACTTC,CASSQGTSYYEQYF
TRBV7-6,NA,TRBJ2-7,TRBD2,TGTGCCAGCAGCCCCCTTCCAGCGGGGGAACTTTACGAGCAGTACTTC,CASSPLPAGELYEQYF
TRBV6-2/TRBV6-3,NA,TRBJ2-5,NA,TGTGCCAGCAGTTACTATACCACAGAAGAGACCCAGTACTTC,CASSYYTTEETQYF
TRBV4-2,NA,TRBJ2-7,NA,TGTGCCAGCAGCCAAGATCAGTGGGGAATTTCGGGGGAGCAGTACTTC,CASSQDQWGISGEQYF
TRBV27,NA,TRBJ2-7,TRBD2,TGTGCCAGCAGTTTAACCCGACTAGCGGGCCACTACGAGCAGTACTTC,CASSLTRLAGHYEQYF
TRBV5-1,NA,TRBJ2-1,NA,TGCGCCAGCAGCTTCGAGGGCCACGGCGCCTACAATGAGCAGTTCTTC,CASSFEGHGAYNEQFF
TRBV6-2/TRBV6-3,few,TRBJ1-6,TRBD1,TGTGCCAGCAGTTACCGGGGACAGACGGTGTTCAATTCACCCCTCCACTTT,CASSYRGQTVFNSPLHF
TRBV7-2,once,TRBJ2-2,NA,TGTGCCAGCAGCCCGCCCGCGGGGTACACCGGGGAGCTGTTTTTT,CASSPPAGYTGELFF
TRBV4-2,NA,TRBJ2-7,NA,TGTGCCAGCAGCCGACTCCTAGTCCCCCACGAGCAGTACTTC,CASSRLLVPHEQYF
TRBV9,NA,TRBJ2-1,TRBD2,TGTGCCAGCAGCGCAGCGGGAGGGTTCTACAATGAGCAGTTCTTC,CASSAAGGFYNEQFF
TRBV15,NA,TRBJ1-6,NA,TGTGCCACCCGTGAGCACTATAATTCACCCCTCCACTTT,CATREHYNSPLHF
TRBV5-1,few,TRBJ2-1,NA,TGCGCCAGCAACACTCTTGGGAGCTCCTACAATGAGCAGTTCTTC,CASNTLGSSYNEQFF
TRBV10-2,NA,TRBJ2-3,TRBD1,TGCGCCAGCGTGGGACAGGGGATCTTTATAGATACGCAGTATTTT,CASVGQGIFIDTQYF
TRBV28,NA,TRBJ2-5,TRBD2,TGTGCCAGCAGTTTATCCGGACTAGCGGGTCCCCAAGAGACCCAGTACTTC,CASSLSGLAGPQETQYF
TRBV5-1,NA,TRBJ2-3,TRBD2,TGCGCCAGCAGCATCGCCGGGACTAGCGGCACAGATACGCAGTATTTT,CASSIAGTSGTDTQYF